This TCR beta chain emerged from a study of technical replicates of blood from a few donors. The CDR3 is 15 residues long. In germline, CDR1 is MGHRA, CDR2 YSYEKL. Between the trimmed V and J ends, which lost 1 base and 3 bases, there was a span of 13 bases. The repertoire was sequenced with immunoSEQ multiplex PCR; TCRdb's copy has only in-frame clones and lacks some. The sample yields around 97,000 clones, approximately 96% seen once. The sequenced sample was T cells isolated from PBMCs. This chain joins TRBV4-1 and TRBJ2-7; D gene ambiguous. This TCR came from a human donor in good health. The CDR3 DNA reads TGCGCCAGCAGCCAAGGGCAGCGTAACTTCTACGAGCAGTACTTC. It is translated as CASSQGQRNFYEQYF.